This TCR beta chain stems from a study of blood T cell repertoires in COVID-19. Looking at the study overall: Donors in the United States, Italy and Spain gave samples during acute or convalescent COVID-19.

The germline V gene has CDR1 SGHVS and CDR2 FNYEAQ. This CDR3 has 15 residues. Trimming at V came to 5 bases and at J to 6 bases, leaving 5 bases not matched to a gene. The recovered donors of Cohort 3 showed two negative PCRs, clearance, or symptom resolution. Under the authors' procedure: Amplification from reference gene primers served as the basis for estimated nucleated cell counts. Sequencing was performed with immunoSEQ multiplex PCR; in TCRdb, only in-frame clones are kept and a portion is missing. V and J calls and clone size follow that table, whereas D and trimming were derived from the DNA. The sample has some 200,000 clones; around 80% are singletons.

Sequencing was carried out using PBMCs or T cells enriched from blood (not recorded which). This TCR came from a woman in her forties or fifties who had recovered from COVID-19. The V and J genes are TRBV7-6 and TRBJ2-1, with 12 nucleotides matching TRBD2. As DNA, the CDR3 is TGTGCCAGCAGCCAACCGGGACTAGCGGGCAATGAGCAGTTCTTC. It translates to CASSQPGLAGNEQFF.